The entry that follows covers one T cell receptor (beta chain) sequence. Its antigen is currently unknown. Unique molecular identifiers (one per individual cDNA molecule) were attached. TCRdb re-called the 5' RACE reads with MiXCR, one entry per CDR3 protein. The table lists about 83,000 distinct CDR3 sequences, roughly 13% of them singletons. The sample is drawn from a study of early T cells in non-severe SARS-CoV-2 infection. Background on the study: Whole-blood bulk RNA, unsorted, was sequenced, and chains were unpaired. Study-wide points: Clonotype matching in VDJdb favored anti-spike CD8 responses and did not capture private and CD4 specificities.

Unmatched junction bases numbered 9, after V lost 4 bases and J lost 1 base. The CDR3 runs 16 residues. The V gene's germline CDR1 is SGHRS and CDR2 YFSETQ. The chain combines TRBV5-1 with TRBJ2-7; 9 bases match TRBD1. The clonotype comes from an adult who was a healthcare worker with PCR-confirmed SARS-CoV-2 infection or an uninfected control (not recorded which). The material sequenced was whole blood. CDR3 in amino acids: CASSSRPGQGSYEQYF. CDR3 DNA: TGCGCCAGCAGCAGTAGACCGGGACAGGGTTCCTACGAGCAGTACTTC. Full variable domain (outside the CDR3, taken from reference TRBV5-1 and TRBJ2-7): KAGVTQTPRYLIKTRGQQVTLSCSPISGHRSVSWYQQTPGQGLQFLFEYFSETQRNKGNFPGRFSGRQFSNSRSEMNVSTLELGDSALYLCASSSRPGQGSYEQYFGPGTRLTVT.